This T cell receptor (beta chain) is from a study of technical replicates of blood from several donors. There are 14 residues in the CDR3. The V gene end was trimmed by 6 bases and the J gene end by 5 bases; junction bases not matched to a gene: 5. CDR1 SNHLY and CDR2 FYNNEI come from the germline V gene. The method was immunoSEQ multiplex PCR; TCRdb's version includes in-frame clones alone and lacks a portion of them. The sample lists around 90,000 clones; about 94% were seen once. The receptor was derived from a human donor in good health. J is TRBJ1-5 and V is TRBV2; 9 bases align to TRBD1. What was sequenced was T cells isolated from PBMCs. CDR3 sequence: CASREDRGYQPQHF. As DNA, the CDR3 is TGTGCCAGCAGGGAGGACAGGGGCTATCAGCCCCAGCATTTT.